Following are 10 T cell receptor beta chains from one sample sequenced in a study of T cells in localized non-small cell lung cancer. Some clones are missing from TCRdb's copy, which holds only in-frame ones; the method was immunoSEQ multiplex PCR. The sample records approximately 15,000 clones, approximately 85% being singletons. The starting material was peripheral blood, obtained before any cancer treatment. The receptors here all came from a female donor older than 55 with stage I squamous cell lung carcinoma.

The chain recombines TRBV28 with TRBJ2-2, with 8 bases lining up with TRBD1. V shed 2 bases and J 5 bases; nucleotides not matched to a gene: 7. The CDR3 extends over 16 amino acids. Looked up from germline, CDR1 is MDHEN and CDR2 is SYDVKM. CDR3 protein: CASSLNQGALTGELFF. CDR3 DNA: TGTGCCAGCAGTTTAAACCAGGGGGCTTTGACCGGGGAGCTGTTTTTT.

This CDR3 is CASSFGGRNTIYF. As DNA, the CDR3 is TGTGCCAGCAGCTTTGGAGGAAGAAACACCATATATTTT. The chain carries TRBV7-2 and TRBJ1-3; D unclear. V was pared by 3 bases and J by 5 bases, with 8 bases between. Germline values: CDR1 SGHTA, CDR2 FQGNSA. This CDR3 is built from 13 residues.

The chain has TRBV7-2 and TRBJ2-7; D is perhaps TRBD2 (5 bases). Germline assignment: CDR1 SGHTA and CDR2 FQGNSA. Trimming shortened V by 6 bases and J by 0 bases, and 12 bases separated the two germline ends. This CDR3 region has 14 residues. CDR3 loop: CASRAIEGSYEQYF. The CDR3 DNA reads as TGTGCCAGCAGGGCTATTGAGGGCTCCTACGAGCAGTACTTC.

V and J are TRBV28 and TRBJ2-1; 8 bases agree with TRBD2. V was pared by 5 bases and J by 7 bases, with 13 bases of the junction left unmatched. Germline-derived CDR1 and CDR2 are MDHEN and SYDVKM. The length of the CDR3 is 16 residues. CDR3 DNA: TGTGCCAGCAGTAAATGGAGCGGGAGTCAAGGTAATGAGCAGTTCTTC. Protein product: CASSKWSGSQGNEQFF.

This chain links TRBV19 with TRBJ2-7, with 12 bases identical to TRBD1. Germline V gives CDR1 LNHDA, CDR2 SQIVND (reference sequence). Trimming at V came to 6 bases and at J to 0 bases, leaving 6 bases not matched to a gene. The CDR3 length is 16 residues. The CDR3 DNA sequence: TGTGCCAGTAGCAACTGGGACAGGGGGCTCTCCTACGAGCAGTACTTC. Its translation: CASSNWDRGLSYEQYF.

CDR3 DNA: TGCAGCGCTCGGACAGGGGGTAACAATGAGCAGTTCTTC. Its translation is CSARTGGNNEQFF. J is TRBJ2-1 and V is TRBV29-1; TRBD1 aligns across 10 bases. V shed 7 bases and J 5 bases; nucleotides not matched to a gene: 5. The CDR3 extends over 13 amino acids. Germline V gene data show CDR1 as SQVTM and CDR2 as ANQGSEA.

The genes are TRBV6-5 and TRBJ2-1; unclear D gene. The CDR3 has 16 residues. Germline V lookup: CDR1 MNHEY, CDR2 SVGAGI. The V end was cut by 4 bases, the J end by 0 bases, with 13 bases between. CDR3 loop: CASSFDEQSSYNEQFF. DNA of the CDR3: TGTGCCAGCAGTTTCGACGAGCAAAGCTCCTACAATGAGCAGTTCTTC.

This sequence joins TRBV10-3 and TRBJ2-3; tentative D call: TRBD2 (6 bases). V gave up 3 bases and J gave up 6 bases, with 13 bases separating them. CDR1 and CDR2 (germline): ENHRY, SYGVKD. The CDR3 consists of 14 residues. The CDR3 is CAISEHLARDTQYF. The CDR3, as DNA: TGTGCCATCAGTGAACATCTAGCGAGGGATACGCAGTATTTT.

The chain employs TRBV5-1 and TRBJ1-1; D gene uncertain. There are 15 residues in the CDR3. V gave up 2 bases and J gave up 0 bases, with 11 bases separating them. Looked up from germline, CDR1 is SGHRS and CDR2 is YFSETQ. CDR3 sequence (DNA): TGCGCCAGCAGCTTCCCTCCTGGGGTGAACACTGAAGCTTTCTTT. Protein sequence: CASSFPPGVNTEAFF. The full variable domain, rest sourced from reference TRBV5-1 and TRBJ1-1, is KAGVTQTPRYLIKTRGQQVTLSCSPISGHRSVSWYQQTPGQGLQFLFEYFSETQRNKGNFPGRFSGRQFSNSRSEMNVSTLELGDSALYLCASSFPPGVNTEAFFGQGTRLTVV.

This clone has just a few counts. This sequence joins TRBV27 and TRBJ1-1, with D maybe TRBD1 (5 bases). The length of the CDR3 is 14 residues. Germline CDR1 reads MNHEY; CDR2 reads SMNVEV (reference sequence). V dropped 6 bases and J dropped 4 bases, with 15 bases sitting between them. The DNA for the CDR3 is TGTGCCAGCAGGGCCTTAGGGGTTGGCACTGAAGCTTTCTTT. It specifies CASRALGVGTEAFF.